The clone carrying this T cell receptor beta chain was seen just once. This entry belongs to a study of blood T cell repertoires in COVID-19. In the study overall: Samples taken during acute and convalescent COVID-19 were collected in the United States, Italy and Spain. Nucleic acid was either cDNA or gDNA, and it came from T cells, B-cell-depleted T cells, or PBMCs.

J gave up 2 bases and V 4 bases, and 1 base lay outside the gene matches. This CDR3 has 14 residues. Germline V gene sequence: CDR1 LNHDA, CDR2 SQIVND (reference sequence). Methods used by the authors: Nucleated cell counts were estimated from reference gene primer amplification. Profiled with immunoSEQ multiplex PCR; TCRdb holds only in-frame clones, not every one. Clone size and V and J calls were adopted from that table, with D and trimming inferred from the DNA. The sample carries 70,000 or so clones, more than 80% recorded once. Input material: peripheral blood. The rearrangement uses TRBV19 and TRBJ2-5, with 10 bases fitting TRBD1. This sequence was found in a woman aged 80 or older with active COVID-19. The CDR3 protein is CASSKDRGQETQYF. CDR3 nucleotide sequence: TGTGCCAGTAGTAAGGACAGGGGGCAAGAGACCCAGTACTTC.